This T cell receptor (beta chain) was sequenced for a study of shared clonotypes between healthy human individuals (TCRdb year 2020). About the study as a whole: A couple of women and a few men aged 18 to 49 years were included in the cohort. Blood TCR repertoires of roughly five healthy adults were deeply sequenced to estimate repertoire size and the extent of clonotype sharing between individuals. To increase sequencing depth and limit assay-specific biases, TCR repertoire library preparation and sequencing were carried out by different laboratories using diverse techniques. Per donor, leukapheresis produced somewhere between about 0.94 and 10 billion PBMCs. Per donor, three plates each were used for CD4 naive and CD4 memory, two for CD8 naive, and one for CD8 memory. General findings and caveats noted by the study authors: Incomplete sequencing was indicated by rarefaction of sorted-subset datasets, despite the large sequencing depth. About 5% of naive CD4, approximately 3.7% of naive CD8, 2.3% of memory CD4, and 0.35% to 0.4% of memory CD8 clonotypes were shared across several donors. Sampling was restricted to blood, and TCR repertoires in tissues likely differ from the TCR repertoires found in blood. Compared with non-shared clonotypes, the clonotypes found in all four sorted-subset donors had higher generation probabilities. Naive subsets generally had larger estimated clonotype richness than memory subsets did. Pairwise subsampling indicated that sequencing depth was expected to affect the degree of clonotype sharing among donors. The small number of donors limited the genetic and exposure-history diversity represented.

The germline V gene yields ENHRY for CDR1 and SYGVKD for CDR2. From cysteine to phenylalanine, the CDR3 is 15 amino acids long. Just CDR3 DNA is preserved here, 45 bases in frame from base 1. The germline V and J ends show losses of 2 bases and 6 bases respectively, and no gene match explains 6 bases of the junction. TCR CDR3 regions were amplified from genomic DNA by multiplex PCR using the deep immunoSEQ assay. Extracted genomic DNA from each cell subset was spread evenly across all wells of several immunoSEQ 96-well plates, with each plate serving as a replicate. Each replicate PCR for sorted subsets received roughly 0.2 ug genomic DNA, equal to roughly 33,000 T cell genomes. The purified libraries were quantified using a Qubit 3.0 fluorometer, sized with a Bioanalyzer 2100, and then quantified again using the KAPA Library Quantification kit. Every immunoSEQ 96-well plate was sequenced on a separate single-read 150-cycle Illumina NextSeq 550 flow cell. The published analysis was carried out like this. Because the immunoSEQ output held only junctional sequences and lacked quality scores, the filtering could not match the filtering applied to full-length reads. To assign V/J genes and CDR3, sequences were annotated using PyIR, a Python wrapper for IgBLAST v1.9, with IMGT germline references. Any read was removed if the V/J assignment was weak (E-value above 1e-6), the CDR3 was missing, or the read contained stop codons, out-of-frame junctions, or ambiguous translated residues. V3J clonotypes were defined as sequences sharing an identical inferred V gene, J gene, and CDR3 amino acid sequence. Percentage overlap between repertoires was calculated by dividing the number of shared unique clonotypes by the size of the smaller repertoire. Three approaches were used to assess repertoire richness: RTK rarefaction, the Chao1 estimator, and Recon v2.1 estimates of unobserved clonotypes. OLGA was used to compute generation probabilities for all TCRbeta clonotypes that the gDNA method yielded from four donors. This immuneACCESS table, as held by TCRdb, lists in-frame sequences with V and J called but not all clones. Of the missing ones, under half trace to an unresolved V gene in checked studies; the others have no known cause. V, J and clone size are taken as reported in that table, and D and trimming were inferred from the DNA itself. Present in this sample are some 1.5 million clones, roughly 96% of which were seen just once. Together, the top ten hold 0.95% to 1.5% of the sample.

Concerning this clone: Its target antigen remains unknown. Per-base qualities were not stored, and no clone one base away is much larger.

The donors were healthy, HIV-negative adults who had no recently reported acute infections or vaccinations. Every donor was a Caucasian adult residing in Nashville, Tennessee, USA. Magnetic negative selection was used to enrich CD4+ T cells, after which naive cells were positively selected on CD45RA and the negative fraction became the memory subset. Blood was collected by leukapheresis, and PBMCs were isolated by Ficoll-Histopaque density gradient centrifugation and then cryopreserved in liquid nitrogen vapor phase. Analytical flow cytometry was used to check the purity and quantity of each magnetically sorted T cell population. Each sorted fraction had its genomic DNA isolated and then quantified by UV absorbance on a Nanodrop 2000c.

The sequence was obtained from a young man in good health. The rearranged segments are TRBV10-3 and TRBJ1-5; 8 middle bases align to TRBD1. Sequencing was performed on naive CD4+ T cells sorted from blood. According to the study, the label for this sample's cell subset or site signals: CD45RA+ positively selected. The CDR3 is CAISEGTGRSQPQHF. Here is the DNA: TGTGCCATCAGTGAGGGGACAGGACGGTCTCAGCCCCAGCATTTT.